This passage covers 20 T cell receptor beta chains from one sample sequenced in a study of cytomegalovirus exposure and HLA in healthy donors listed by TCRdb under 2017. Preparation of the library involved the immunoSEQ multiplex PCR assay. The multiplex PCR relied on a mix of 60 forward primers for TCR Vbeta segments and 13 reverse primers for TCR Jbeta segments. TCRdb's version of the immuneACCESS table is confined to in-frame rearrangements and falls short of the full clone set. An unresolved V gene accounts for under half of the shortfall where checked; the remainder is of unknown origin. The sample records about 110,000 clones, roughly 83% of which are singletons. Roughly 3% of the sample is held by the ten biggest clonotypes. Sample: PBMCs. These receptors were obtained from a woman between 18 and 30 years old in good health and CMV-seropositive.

CDR3 in amino acids: CASSGAREGGFSYEQYF. CDR3 sequence (DNA): TGTGCCAGCAGTGGGGCCAGGGAGGGGGGCTTCTCCTACGAGCAGTACTTC. The genes are TRBV6-1 and TRBJ2-7; D is perhaps TRBD2 (7 bases). Per the germline V gene, CDR1 is MNHNS and CDR2 is SASEGT. The CDR3 runs to 17 residues. Between the trimmed V and J ends, which lost 4 bases and 0 bases, there was a span of 19 bases.

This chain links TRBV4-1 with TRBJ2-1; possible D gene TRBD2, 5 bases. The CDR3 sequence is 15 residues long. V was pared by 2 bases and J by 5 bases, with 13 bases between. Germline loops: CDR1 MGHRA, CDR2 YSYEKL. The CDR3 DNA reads TGCGCCAGCAGCCAACCGGGAACCCCACACAATGAGCAGTTCTTC. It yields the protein CASSQPGTPHNEQFF.

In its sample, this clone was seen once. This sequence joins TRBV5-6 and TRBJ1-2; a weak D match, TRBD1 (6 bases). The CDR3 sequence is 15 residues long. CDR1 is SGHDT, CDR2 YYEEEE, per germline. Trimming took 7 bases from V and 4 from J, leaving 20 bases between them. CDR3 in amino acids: CASGAGGAVSYGYTF. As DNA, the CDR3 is TGTGCCAGCGGAGCCGGGGGGGCAGTAAGCTATGGCTACACCTTC.

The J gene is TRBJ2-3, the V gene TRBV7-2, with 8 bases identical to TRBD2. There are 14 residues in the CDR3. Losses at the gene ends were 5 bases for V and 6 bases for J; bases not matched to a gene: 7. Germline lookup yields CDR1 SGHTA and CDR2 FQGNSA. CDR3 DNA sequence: TGTGCCAGCAGCATTGGGCGCGGGAGGGATACGCAGTATTTT. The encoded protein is CASSIGRGRDTQYF.

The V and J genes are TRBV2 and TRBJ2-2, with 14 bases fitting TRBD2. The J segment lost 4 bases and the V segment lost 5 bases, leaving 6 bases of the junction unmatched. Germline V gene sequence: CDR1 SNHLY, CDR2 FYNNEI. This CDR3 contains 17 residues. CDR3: CASSRGLAGVVTGELFF. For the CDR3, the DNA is TGTGCCAGCAGTCGGGGACTAGCGGGAGTTGTCACCGGGGAGCTGTTTTTT.

CDR3 protein: CASSPELGSGRRYEQYF. The CDR3 DNA sequence: TGTGCCAGCAGTCCGGAATTAGGAAGCGGGAGACGCTACGAGCAGTACTTC. The chain employs TRBV27 and TRBJ2-7, with 8 bases lining up with TRBD2. The germline V gene encodes CDR1 MNHEY and CDR2 SMNVEV (reference sequence). V dropped 5 bases and J dropped 3; count of bases not matched to a gene: 15. This CDR3 has 17 amino acids.

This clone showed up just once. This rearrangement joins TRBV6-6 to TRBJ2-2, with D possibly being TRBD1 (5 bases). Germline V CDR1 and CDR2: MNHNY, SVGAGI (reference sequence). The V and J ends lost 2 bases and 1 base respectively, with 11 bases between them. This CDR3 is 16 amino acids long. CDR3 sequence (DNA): TGTGCCAGCAGTTACCTCACAGGAATGAACACCGGGGAGCTGTTTTTT. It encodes CASSYLTGMNTGELFF.

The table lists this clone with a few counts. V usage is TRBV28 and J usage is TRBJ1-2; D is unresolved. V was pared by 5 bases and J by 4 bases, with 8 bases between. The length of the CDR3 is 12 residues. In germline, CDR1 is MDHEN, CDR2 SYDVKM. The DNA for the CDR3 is TGTGCCAGCAGTCTCAGGCTCTATGGCTACACCTTC. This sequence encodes CASSLRLYGYTF.

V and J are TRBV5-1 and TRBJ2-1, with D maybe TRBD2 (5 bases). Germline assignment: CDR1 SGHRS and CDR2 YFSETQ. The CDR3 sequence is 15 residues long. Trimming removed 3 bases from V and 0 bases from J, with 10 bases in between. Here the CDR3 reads CASSWRLSSYNEQFF. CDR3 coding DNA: TGCGCCAGCAGCTGGAGGCTCAGCTCCTACAATGAGCAGTTCTTC.

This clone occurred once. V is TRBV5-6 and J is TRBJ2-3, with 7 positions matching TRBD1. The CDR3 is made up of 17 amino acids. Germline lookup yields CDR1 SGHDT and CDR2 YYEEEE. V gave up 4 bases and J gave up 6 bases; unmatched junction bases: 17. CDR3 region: CASSLLALQGSQDTQYF. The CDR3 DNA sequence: TGTGCCAGCAGCCTTCTCGCGTTACAGGGGTCACAGGATACGCAGTATTTT.

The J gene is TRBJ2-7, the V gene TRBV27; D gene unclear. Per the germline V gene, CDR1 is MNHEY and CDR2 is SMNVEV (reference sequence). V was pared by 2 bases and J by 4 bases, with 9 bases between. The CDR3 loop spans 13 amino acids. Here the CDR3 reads CASSLSRGYEQYF. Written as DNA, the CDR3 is TGTGCCAGCAGTTTAAGTCGCGGATACGAGCAGTACTTC.

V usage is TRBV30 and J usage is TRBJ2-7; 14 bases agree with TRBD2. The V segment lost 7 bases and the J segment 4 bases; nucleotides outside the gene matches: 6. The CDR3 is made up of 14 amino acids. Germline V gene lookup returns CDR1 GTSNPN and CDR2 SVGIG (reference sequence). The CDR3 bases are TGTGCCTTGACCGGGACTAGCGGGAGATACGAGCAGTACTTC. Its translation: CALTGTSGRYEQYF.

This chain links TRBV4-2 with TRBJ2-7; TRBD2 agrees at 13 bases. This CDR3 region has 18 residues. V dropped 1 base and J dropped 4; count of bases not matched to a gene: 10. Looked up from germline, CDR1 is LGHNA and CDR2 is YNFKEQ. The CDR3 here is CASSQGALAGGLRYEQYF. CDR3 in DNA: TGTGCCAGCAGCCAAGGGGCACTAGCGGGAGGGCTCAGATACGAGCAGTACTTC.

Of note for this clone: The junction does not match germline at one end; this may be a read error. CDR3 sequence: CSSRFTGEAFF. The DNA of the CDR3 is TGTTCCAGCAGATTCACAGGGGAGGCTTTCTTT. The rearrangement uses TRBV7-9 and TRBJ1-1; 7 bases are shared with TRBD1. Germline CDR1 SEHNR, CDR2 FQNEAQ (reference sequence). The CDR3 loop spans 11 amino acids.

The CDR3, as DNA: TGTGCCAGCAGTCCGGACTTCAACACCGGGGAGCTGTTTTTT. The encoded protein is CASSPDFNTGELFF. This chain links TRBV28 with TRBJ2-2, with D perhaps matching TRBD2 (5 bases). V lost 5 bases and J 2 bases, leaving 9 bases between the germline ends. Germline V CDR1 and CDR2: MDHEN, SYDVKM. The CDR3 has 14 amino acids. The variable domain in full, with the rest retrieved from reference TRBV28 and TRBJ2-2, is DVKVTQSSRYLVKRTGEKVFLECVQDMDHENMFWYRQDPGLGLRLIYFSYDVKMKEKGDIPEGYSVSREKKERFSLILESASTNQTSMYLCASSPDFNTGELFFGEGSRLTVL.

CDR3 bases: TGTGCCAGCAGTCGCATGGGGGCCGACAATGAGCAGTTCTTC. It translates to CASSRMGADNEQFF. This chain links TRBV6-6 with TRBJ2-1; a possible D gene is TRBD1 (6 bases). Trimming pared 5 bases from V and 5 bases from J, leaving 13 bases between. This CDR3 is built from 14 residues. Germline CDR1 reads MNHNY; CDR2 reads SVGAGI (reference sequence).

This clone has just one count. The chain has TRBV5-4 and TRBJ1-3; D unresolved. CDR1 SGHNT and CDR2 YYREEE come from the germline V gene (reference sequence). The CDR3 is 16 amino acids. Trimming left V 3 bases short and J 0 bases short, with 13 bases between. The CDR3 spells CASSSVHGDSGNTIYF. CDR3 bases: TGTGCCAGCAGCTCCGTCCACGGGGACTCTGGAAACACCATATATTTT.

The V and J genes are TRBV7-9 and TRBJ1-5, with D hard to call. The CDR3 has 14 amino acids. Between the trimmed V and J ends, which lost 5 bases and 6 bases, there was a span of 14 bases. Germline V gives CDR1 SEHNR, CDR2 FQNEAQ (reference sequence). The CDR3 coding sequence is TGTGCCAGCAGCGCAATCGCCGGAGGTCAGCCCCAGCATTTT. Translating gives CASSAIAGGQPQHF.

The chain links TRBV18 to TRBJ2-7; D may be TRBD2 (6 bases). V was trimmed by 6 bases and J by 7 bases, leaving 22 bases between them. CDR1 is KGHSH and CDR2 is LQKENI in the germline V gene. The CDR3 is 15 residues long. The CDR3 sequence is CASSGGGPSAREQYF. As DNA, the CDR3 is TGTGCCAGCTCCGGAGGAGGGCCGTCGGCTAGAGAGCAGTACTTC. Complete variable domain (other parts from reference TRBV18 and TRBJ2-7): NAGVMQNPRHLVRRRGQEARLRCSPMKGHSHVYWYRQLPEEGLKFMVYLQKENIIDESGMPKERFSAEFPKEGPSILRIQQVVRGDSAAYFCASSGGGPSAREQYFGPGTRLTVT.

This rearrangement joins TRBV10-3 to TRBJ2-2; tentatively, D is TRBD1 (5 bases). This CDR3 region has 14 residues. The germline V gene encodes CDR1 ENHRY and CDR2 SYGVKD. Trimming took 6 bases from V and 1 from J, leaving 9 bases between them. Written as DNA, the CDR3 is TGTGCCATCAGGGGGCAGATGAACACCGGGGAGCTGTTTTTT. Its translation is CAIRGQMNTGELFF.